This TCR beta chain was recorded in a study of blood T cell repertoires in COVID-19 (dated by TCRdb to the early 2020s). Turning to the overall study: Collaborator samples came from the United States, Italy and Spain and covered acute and convalescent phases of COVID-19. Where available, HLA class I and class II types were taken from metadata supplied by the sample provider and were not determined by assay-based typing. The material from the prospective study consisted of cDNA or gDNA derived from T cells, B-cell-depleted T cells, or PBMCs. Deeply sampled blood TCRbeta repertoires from subjects exposed to, actively infected with, or recovered from COVID-19 were included in the dataset. The repertoires were released in a freely available public database intended as a resource for research on the immune response to SARS-CoV-2. The samples were drawn from the first 160 participants of the ongoing ImmuneRACE study and from 950 to 1,500 subjects provided by 6 global collaborators. The sample metadata nearly always contained a de-identified subject ID, COVID-19 status, age in years and sex. The full study reports these points: The quantity of clinical and demographic metadata differed by source and by participant and was supplied without curation.

Participants in the prospective study were enrolled through a virtual design, were aged roughly 18 to 100 years, and lived in approximately 25 United States geographic areas. To assign participants to cohorts, the prospective study relied on clinical history that participants themselves reported in a screening survey and a study questionnaire. Recovered participants in ImmuneRACE Cohort 3 were defined by two consecutive negative NP/OP PCR tests, clearance by a healthcare professional, or resolution of symptoms. In the prospective study, whole blood, serum and a nasopharyngeal or oropharyngeal swab were collected from each participant by mobile phlebotomists. Additional blood draws and questionnaires over an approximately two-month period could optionally be provided by prospective study participants. Prospective study blood samples were shipped either frozen or at room temperature before DNA extraction.

Comments on this clone: The clone's antigen remains unknown. No per-base quality is available; no much larger clone lies one base away.

TCRbeta CDR3 regions were amplified from genomic DNA using the immunoSEQ Assay, a bias-controlled multiplex PCR. In the source study's methods: Nucleated cell counts per sample were estimated from amplification of reference gene primers within the assay. Sequence reads were collapsed and filtered to measure the absolute abundance of every unique TCRbeta CDR3 rearrangement. For each sample, productive Simpson clonality was calculated as the square root of Simpson's diversity index over productive rearrangements. TCRdb took this table from immuneACCESS and kept in-frame rearrangements with V and J called. Such tables lack part of the clones; where checked against another copy, unresolved V genes explain under half of the gap, and the rest is unexplained. Clone size and V and J calls were adopted from that table, with D and trimming inferred from the DNA. The sample table shows hundreds of thousands of clones, and 82% are seen once. Approximately 3.1% of the sample is held by the ten biggest clonotypes.

Sequencing was done on a sample of PBMCs or T cells enriched from blood (not recorded which). This clonotype was sampled from a woman aged 60-75 years who had recovered from COVID-19.

The CDR3 sequence is CASRKTGTGTDEQYF. The bases are TGTGCCAGCAGGAAGACCGGGACAGGGACCGACGAGCAGTACTTC. The rearranged chain carries TRBV6-5 and TRBJ2-7; 9 bases in the junction line up with TRBD1. V loses 6 bases at its end and J loses 5 bases; junction bases beyond the gene matches: 11. Based on the germline V gene, the CDR1 and CDR2 sequences are MNHEY and SVGAGI. The CDR3 measures 15 amino acids from cysteine to phenylalanine. The kept DNA is CDR3 alone, 45 bases in frame from the first base.